This T cell receptor beta chain was documented in a study of CD8+CD57+ T cells in acquired aplastic anemia. Study details: DNA recovered from sorted CD4+ and CD8+ cells had a mean of 3.2 ug. CD4+ cells from healthy donors averaged roughly 11 million reads. Study outcomes and limitations: The CD8+ Simpson's diversity of patients and controls was not significantly different. Both patients and controls carried the same twenty-nine CD8+ CDR3 sequences.

TCR beta VDJ and CDR3 profiling used genomic DNA as template. TCRdb analysed the reads with MiXCR anew, one entry per CDR3 protein. Here the sample spans 200,000 to 250,000 distinct CDR3 sequences, around 60% being singletons. This clonotype was recorded many times. Its specificity is unknown. V lost 5 bases, J lost 7 bases, and 20 bases lay in between. The CDR3 is 15 amino acids. Germline-derived CDR1 and CDR2 are DFQATT and SNEGSKA (reference sequence). This TCR derives from a human donor in good health. Sequences were obtained from sorted CD4+, CD8+, or CD8+CD57+ T cells (not recorded which) from PBMCs. J is TRBJ1-4 and V is TRBV20-1; the D gene is possibly TRBD1 (6 bases). The CDR3 reads CSADPIQGVGEKLFF. Here the CDR3 DNA reads TGCAGTGCTGACCCAATACAGGGAGTTGGTGAAAAACTGTTTTTT.